The 11 T cell receptor beta chains given below trace back to one sample, sequenced in a study of blood T cell repertoires in COVID-19. Here immunoSEQ multiplex PCR was the method, and the copy in TCRdb shows in-frame clones only, minus some. The table shows under 250,000 clones, with approximately 84% occurring only once. Sequencing was performed on peripheral blood. All receptors derive from a man aged 45-65 years with active or convalescent COVID-19.

The V gene is TRBV10-3, the J gene TRBJ2-3; D remains unclear. Trimming pared 5 bases from V and 2 bases from J, leaving 14 bases between. The CDR3 has 15 residues. Germline CDR1 ENHRY, CDR2 SYGVKD. In DNA, the CDR3 is TGTGCCATCAGTCCTTCCGGGTCCCCCACAGATACGCAGTATTTT. It specifies CAISPSGSPTDTQYF.

The gene calls are TRBV7-5 and TRBJ1-5; no check of the table's D call, TRBD1, against the DNA was made. TRBV7-5 is a known pseudogene. This CDR3 is 16 amino acids long. The CDR3 here is CVRSLVQVISNQPQHF. CDR3 coding DNA: TGTGTCAGAAGCTTAGTCCAGGTTATTAGCAATCAGCCCCAGCATTTT.

The chain carries TRBV29-1 and TRBJ1-4; 9 bases match TRBD1. CDR1 SQVTM and CDR2 ANQGSEA come from the germline V gene. The ends lost 7 bases at V and 8 bases at J; junction bases unmatched: 14. This CDR3 is built from 15 residues. The CDR3 DNA is TGCAGCGCCTACAGGGGGCGCGTTGGCTCCGAAAAACTGTTTTTT. This codes for CSAYRGRVGSEKLFF.

The V and J genes are TRBV2 and TRBJ1-5, with no clear D. The CDR3 loop spans 13 amino acids. V was trimmed by 3 bases and J by 0 bases, leaving 3 bases between them. Germline CDR1 reads SNHLY; CDR2 reads FYNNEI. The CDR3 DNA reads TGTGCCAGCAGTGACAATAGCAATCAGCCCCAGCATTTT. Its translation is CASSDNSNQPQHF. Full variable domain (missing parts from reference TRBV2 and TRBJ1-5): EPEVTQTPSHQVTQMGQEVILRCVPISNHLYFYWYRQILGQKVEFLVSFYNNEISEKSEIFDDQFSVERPDGSNFTLKIRSTKLEDSAMYFCASSDNSNQPQHFGDGTRLSIL.

V and J are TRBV2 and TRBJ1-6, with TRBD1 matching over 12 bases. Germline values: CDR1 SNHLY, CDR2 FYNNEI. CDR3 length: 13 amino acids. J gave up 9 bases and V 7 bases, and 1 base lay outside the gene matches. Here the CDR3 reads CASMGQGASPLHF. CDR3 bases: TGTGCCAGCATGGGACAGGGGGCTTCACCCCTCCACTTT.

The chain couples TRBV7-8 to TRBJ1-1; possible D gene TRBD1, 5 bases. The CDR3 runs to 14 residues. V was pared by 7 bases and J by 9 bases, with 21 bases between. Germline V gene data show CDR1 as SGHVS and CDR2 as FQNEAQ. The CDR3 bases are TGTGCCAGCACCTCTGACCAGGACATATCTCAAGCTTTCTTT. Translated: CASTSDQDISQAFF.

This clone was seen just once. At the DNA level, this CDR3 is encoded by other sequences in the same sample as well. The rearrangement links TRBV20-1 to TRBJ2-7; 8 bases match TRBD1. Germline loops: CDR1 DFQATT, CDR2 SNEGSKA (reference sequence). V dropped 5 bases and J dropped 4; count of bases not matched to a gene: 1. The CDR3 is 11 amino acids. CDR3 protein: CSARTGYEQYF. In nucleotides, the CDR3 is TGCAGTGCTCGGACAGGGTACGAGCAGTACTTC.

The chain links TRBV3-1 (or the pseudogene TRBV3-2) to TRBJ1-2; a weak D match, TRBD1 (5 bases). This CDR3 is 13 amino acids long. V lost 6 bases to trimming and J lost 6 bases, with 14 bases between them. Germline CDR1 is LGHDT and CDR2 is YNNKEL (reference sequence). The CDR3 sequence is CASSWDSPHGYTF. In DNA, the CDR3 is TGTGCCAGCAGTTGGGACTCACCCCATGGCTACACCTTC.

The genes are TRBV30 and TRBJ1-4, with 9 bases matching TRBD1. The trim removed 3 bases at V and 5 bases at J, leaving 10 bases unmatched. Germline V gene sequence: CDR1 GTSNPN, CDR2 SVGIG (reference sequence). CDR3 length equals 16 residues. The CDR3 nucleotides read TGTGCCTGGAGCCAACCAAGACAGGGGGGAAATGAAAAACTGTTTTTT. Its translation is CAWSQPRQGGNEKLFF.

V gene TRBV6-1 combines with J gene TRBJ1-5, with 8 bases identical to TRBD1. Germline-derived CDR1 and CDR2 are MNHNS and SASEGT. The CDR3 length is 15 residues. The junction had 2 bases not matched to a gene; V was cut back by 2 bases and J by 2 bases. CDR3 amino acids: CASSELDRGNQPQHF. The CDR3 bases are TGTGCCAGCAGTGAATTGGACAGGGGCAATCAGCCCCAGCATTTT.

The V and J genes are TRBV29-1 and TRBJ2-7; 9 bases are shared with TRBD1. With V trimmed by 7 bases and J by 5 bases, 6 bases remained unmatched. Germline values: CDR1 SQVTM, CDR2 ANQGSEA. CDR3 size: 12 residues. CDR3 coding DNA: TGCAGCGGGGGGGACAGGGTCAACGAGCAGTACTTC. Translating it yields CSGGDRVNEQYF.